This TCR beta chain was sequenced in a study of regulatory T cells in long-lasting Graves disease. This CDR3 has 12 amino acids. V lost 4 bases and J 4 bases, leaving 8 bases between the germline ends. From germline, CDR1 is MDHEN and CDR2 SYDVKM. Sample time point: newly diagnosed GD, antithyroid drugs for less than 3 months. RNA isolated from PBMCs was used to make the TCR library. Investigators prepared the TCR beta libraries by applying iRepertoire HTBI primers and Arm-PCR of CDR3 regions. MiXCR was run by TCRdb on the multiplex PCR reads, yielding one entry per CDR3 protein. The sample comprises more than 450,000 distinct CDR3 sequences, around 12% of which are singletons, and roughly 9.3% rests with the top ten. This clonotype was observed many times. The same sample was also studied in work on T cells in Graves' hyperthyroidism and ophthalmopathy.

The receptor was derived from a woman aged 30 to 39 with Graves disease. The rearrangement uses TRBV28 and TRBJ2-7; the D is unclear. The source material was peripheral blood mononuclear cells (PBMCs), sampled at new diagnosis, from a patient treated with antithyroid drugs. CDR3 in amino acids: CASSSERYEQYF. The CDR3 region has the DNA TGTGCCAGCAGTTCCGAACGATACGAGCAGTACTTC.